This is a list of T cell receptor beta chains from one sample in a study of blood T cell repertoires in COVID-19. Here immunoSEQ multiplex PCR was the method, and the copy in TCRdb shows in-frame clones only, minus some. The sample holds around 240,000 clones; 85% to 90% are singletons and the top ten take around 0.87%. What was sequenced was PBMCs or T cells enriched from blood (not recorded which). These receptors were collected from a man over 45 who had been exposed to COVID-19. CDR3s include the opening cysteine and the closing phenylalanine or tryptophan. The D gene is left open where the match is weak. Size is stated for part of the rows, as once, few or many counts, or as a class when the clone is expanded.

d_call,clone_size,v_call,j_call,cdr3_aa,cdr3_nt
NA,NA,TRBV27,TRBJ1-6,CASSPLQGRFDNSPLHF,TGTGCCAGCAGTCCCCTACAGGGAAGGTTCGATAATTCACCCCTCCACTTT
NA,NA,TRBV6-5,TRBJ2-3,CASWGPSTDTQYF,TGTGCCAGCTGGGGGCCCTCCACAGATACGCAGTATTTT
NA,NA,TRBV2,TRBJ2-3,CASSDPRGDTQYF,TGTGCCAGCAGTGACCCGCGGGGAGATACGCAGTATTTT
NA,NA,TRBV9,TRBJ2-3,CASSVAGVPDTQYF,TGTGCCAGCAGCGTAGCGGGAGTCCCAGATACGCAGTATTTT
TRBD1,NA,TRBV28,TRBJ1-2,CASSLSRQGAPVNYGYTF,TGTGCCAGCAGTTTAAGTCGGCAGGGGGCACCGGTGAACTATGGCTACACCTTC
TRBD1,NA,TRBV19,TRBJ2-3,CASSQITGATDTQYF,TGTGCCAGTAGCCAAATCACAGGGGCAACAGATACGCAGTATTTT
TRBD1,NA,TRBV11-2,TRBJ2-5,CASSSGQLQETQYF,TGTGCCAGCAGCTCGGGACAGCTCCAAGAGACCCAGTACTTC
NA,NA,TRBV3-1/TRBV3-2,TRBJ2-3,CASSQGCYSGDTQYF,TGTGCCAGCAGCCAAGGCTGCTACAGCGGGGATACGCAGTATTTT
TRBD1,once,TRBV19,TRBJ2-1,CASSTTGTGSGEQFF,TGTGCCAGTAGTACAACCGGGACAGGGAGTGGTGAGCAGTTCTTC
TRBD1,NA,TRBV7-8,TRBJ1-5,CASSRTGGVNQPQHF,TGTGCCAGCAGCAGGACAGGGGGTGTCAATCAGCCCCAGCATTTT
NA,NA,TRBV12-5,TRBJ1-5,CASGLTGRDQPQHF,TGTGCTAGTGGTTTGACAGGGCGGGATCAGCCCCAGCATTTT
TRBD1,NA,TRBV7-6,TRBJ1-4,CASSPGQGQATNEKLFF,TGTGCCAGCAGCCCTGGACAGGGCCAAGCAACTAATGAAAAACTGTTTTTT
NA,few,TRBV19,TRBJ1-5,CASSMGPYSNQPQHF,TGTGCCAGTAGTATGGGCCCTTATAGCAATCAGCCCCAGCATTTT
NA,NA,TRBV2,TRBJ2-3,CASSEHGLGEDTQYF,TGTGCCAGCAGTGAACATGGCCTCGGGGAAGATACGCAGTATTTT
TRBD1,NA,TRBV9,TRBJ2-3,CASSVPPGQGSDTQYF,TGTGCCAGCAGCGTACCGCCGGGACAGGGGTCAGATACGCAGTATTTT
TRBD1,NA,TRBV27,TRBJ1-6,CASSPYGTGRSPLHF,TGTGCCAGCAGTCCCTACGGGACAGGGCGTTCACCCCTCCACTTT
NA,NA,TRBV3-1/TRBV3-2,TRBJ1-1,CASSQRAENTEAFF,TGTGCCAGCAGCCAGAGGGCCGAGAACACTGAAGCTTTCTTT
TRBD1,NA,TRBV5-6,TRBJ1-2,CASSQRPGQGVLSHYGYTF,TGTGCCAGCAGCCAACGACCGGGACAGGGGGTCCTTTCACACTATGGCTACACCTTC
TRBD1,NA,TRBV28,TRBJ1-5,CASRKSTGATNQPQHF,TGTGCCAGCAGGAAATCCACAGGGGCCACTAATCAGCCCCAGCATTTT
NA,NA,TRBV5-1,TRBJ2-1,CASSLVLNSYNEQFF,TGCGCCAGCAGCTTGGTACTAAACTCCTACAATGAGCAGTTCTTC
TRBD1,NA,TRBV28,TRBJ2-2,CASSKGQGFYTGELFF,TGTGCCAGCAGTAAGGGACAGGGTTTTTACACCGGGGAGCTGTTTTTT
TRBD1,NA,TRBV29-1,TRBJ1-1,CSAKSDRDDTEAFF,TGCAGCGCCAAATCGGACAGGGACGACACTGAAGCTTTCTTT
TRBD1,NA,TRBV7-8,TRBJ1-5,CASSSWDRREFSNQPQHF,TGTGCCAGCAGCTCATGGGACAGGAGGGAATTTAGCAATCAGCCCCAGCATTTT
NA,NA,TRBV9,TRBJ1-1,CASSASGHSNTEAFF,TGTGCCAGCAGCGCGTCGGGACATTCGAACACTGAAGCTTTCTTT
NA,NA,TRBV9,TRBJ2-1,CASSVALPNEQFF,TGTGCCAGCAGCGTAGCACTCCCCAATGAGCAGTTCTTC
NA,NA,TRBV7-9,TRBJ2-5,CASSLMGTPQETQYF,TGTGCCAGCAGCTTAATGGGGACTCCTCAAGAGACCCAGTACTTC
NA,NA,TRBV9,TRBJ2-3,CASTNGGPRGPDTQYF,TGTGCCAGCACCAACGGGGGGCCCCGCGGGCCAGATACGCAGTATTTT
NA,NA,TRBV5-4,TRBJ2-4,CASSGPSEGKNIQYF,TGTGCCAGCAGCGGGCCCTCCGAGGGCAAAAACATTCAGTACTTC
NA,NA,TRBV27,TRBJ2-2,CASSIIRGRTNTGELFF,TGTGCCAGCAGTATTATCAGGGGCCGCACGAACACCGGGGAGCTGTTTTTT
NA,NA,TRBV6-6,TRBJ2-1,CASSYSMSGDAEQFF,TGTGCCAGCAGTTACTCGATGTCCGGGGATGCTGAGCAGTTCTTC
NA,NA,TRBV5-1,TRBJ2-3,CASSLELRVDTQYF,TGCGCCAGCAGCTTAGAATTGAGGGTGGATACGCAGTATTTT
NA,NA,TRBV6-5,TRBJ1-2,CASSPTGYGYTF,TGTGCCAGCAGTCCGACAGGCTATGGCTACACCTTC
NA,once,TRBV5-1,TRBJ1-2,CASSLRGSVYTF,TGCGCCAGCAGCTTGCGGGGGTCTGTCTACACCTTC
NA,NA,TRBV2,TRBJ1-1,CASSVGGGWSTEAFF,TGTGCCAGCAGTGTGGGCGGGGGATGGAGTACTGAAGCTTTCTTT
TRBD2,NA,TRBV11-3,TRBJ2-1,CASSSHGLAGNEQFF,TGTGCCAGCAGCTCCCATGGCCTAGCGGGCAATGAGCAGTTCTTC
NA,NA,TRBV5-1,TRBJ1-4,CASKRPQAGNEKLFF,TGCGCCAGCAAGCGGCCACAGGCGGGAAATGAAAAACTGTTTTTT
TRBD1,NA,TRBV4-1,TRBJ1-5,CASSQDPGGWGEQPQHF,TGCGCCAGCAGCCAAGATCCAGGGGGCTGGGGCGAACAGCCCCAGCATTTT